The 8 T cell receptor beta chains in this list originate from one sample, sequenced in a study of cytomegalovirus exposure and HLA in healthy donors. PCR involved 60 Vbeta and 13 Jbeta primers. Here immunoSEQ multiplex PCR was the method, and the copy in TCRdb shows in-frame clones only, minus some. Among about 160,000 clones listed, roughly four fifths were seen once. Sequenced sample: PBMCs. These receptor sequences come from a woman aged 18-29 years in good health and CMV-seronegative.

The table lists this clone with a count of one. The CDR3 sequence: CSVEGGTGNTIYF. In DNA, the CDR3 is TGCAGCGTTGAAGGGGGCACTGGAAACACCATATATTTT. The chain links TRBV29-1 to TRBJ1-3; possible D gene TRBD1, 5 bases. The CDR3 runs to 13 residues. V shed 1 base and J shed 2 bases, with 6 bases lying between them. CDR1 is SQVTM, CDR2 ANQGSEA, per germline.

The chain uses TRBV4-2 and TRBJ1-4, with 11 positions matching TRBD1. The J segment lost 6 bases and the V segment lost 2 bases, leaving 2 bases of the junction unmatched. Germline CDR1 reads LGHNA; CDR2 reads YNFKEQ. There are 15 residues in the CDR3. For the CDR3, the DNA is TGTGCCAGCAGCCAAAGGACAGGGGGCGATGAAAAACTGTTTTTT. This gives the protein CASSQRTGGDEKLFF.

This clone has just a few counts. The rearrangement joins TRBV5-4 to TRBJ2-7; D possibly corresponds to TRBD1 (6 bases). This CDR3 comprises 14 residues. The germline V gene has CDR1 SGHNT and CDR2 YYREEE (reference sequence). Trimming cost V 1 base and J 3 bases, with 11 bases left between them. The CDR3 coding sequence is TGTGCCAGCAGCTTGCGCACAGGGTACTACGAGCAGTACTTC. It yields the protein CASSLRTGYYEQYF.

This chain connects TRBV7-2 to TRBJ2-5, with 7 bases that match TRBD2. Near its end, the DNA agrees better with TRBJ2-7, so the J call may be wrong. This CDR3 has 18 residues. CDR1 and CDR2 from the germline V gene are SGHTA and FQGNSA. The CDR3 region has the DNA TGTGCCAGCAGCTTAGCGGGGGTCGGCGGGAGTCGGCCCTACGAGCAGTACTTC. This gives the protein CASSLAGVGGSRPYEQYF.

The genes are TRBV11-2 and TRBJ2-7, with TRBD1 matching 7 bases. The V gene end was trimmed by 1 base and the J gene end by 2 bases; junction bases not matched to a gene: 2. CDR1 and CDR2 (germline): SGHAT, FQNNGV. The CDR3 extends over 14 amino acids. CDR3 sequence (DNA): TGTGCCAGCAGCTTAGCGGGACAGACCTACGAGCAGTACTTC. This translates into CASSLAGQTYEQYF.

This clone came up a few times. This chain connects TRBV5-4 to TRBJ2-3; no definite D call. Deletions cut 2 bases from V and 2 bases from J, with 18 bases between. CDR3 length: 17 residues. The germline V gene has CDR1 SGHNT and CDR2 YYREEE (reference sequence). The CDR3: CASSFGVVGGFTDTQYF. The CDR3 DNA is TGTGCCAGCAGCTTTGGAGTGGTGGGTGGATTCACAGATACGCAGTATTTT. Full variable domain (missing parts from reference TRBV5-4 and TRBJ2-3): ETGVTQSPTHLIKTRGQQVTLRCSSQSGHNTVSWYQQALGQGPQFIFQYYREEENGRGNFPPRFSGLQFPNYSSELNVNALELDDSALYLCASSFGVVGGFTDTQYFGPGTRLTVL.

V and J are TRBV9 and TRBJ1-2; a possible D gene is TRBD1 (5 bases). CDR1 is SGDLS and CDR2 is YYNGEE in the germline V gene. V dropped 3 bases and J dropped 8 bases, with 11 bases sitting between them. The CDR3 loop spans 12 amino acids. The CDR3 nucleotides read TGTGCCAGCAGCGCGTCGGCAGGGGGCTACACCTTC. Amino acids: CASSASAGGYTF.

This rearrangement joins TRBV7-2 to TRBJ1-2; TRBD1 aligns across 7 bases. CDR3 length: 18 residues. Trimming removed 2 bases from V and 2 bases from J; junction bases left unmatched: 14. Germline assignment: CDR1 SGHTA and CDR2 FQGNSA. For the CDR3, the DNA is TGTGCCAGCAGCTTAAGGGGGCAAGGGGACTGGGTAAACTATGGCTACACCTTC. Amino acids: CASSLRGQGDWVNYGYTF.